A single sample is the source of the 16 T cell receptor beta chains below, sequenced in a study of blood T cell repertoires in COVID-19. Libraries were prepared by immunoSEQ multiplex PCR; TCRdb keeps only in-frame clonotypes and omits some of them. The sample includes roughly 350,000 clones, around 87% of them seen just once. Sequenced sample: peripheral blood. The source of these receptors is a woman aged 25 to 39 with COVID-19, enrolled during active disease.

The chain uses TRBV21-1 and TRBJ2-5; whether TRBD1, the table's D call, matches the DNA was not checked. TRBV21-1 constitutes a pseudogene. This CDR3 has 14 residues. The CDR3 DNA sequence: TGTGCCAGCAGCCCCAAAAGGGGACAAGAGACCCAGTACTTC. Translation gives CASSPKRGQETQYF.

The chain employs TRBV7-9 and TRBJ1-5; the D is unclear. The CDR3 contains 15 residues. CDR1 is SEHNR and CDR2 is FQNEAQ in the germline V gene (reference sequence). V lost 4 bases, J lost 5 bases, and 15 bases lay in between. This chain's CDR3 is CASSSGQVGDQPQHF. The CDR3 DNA reads TGTGCCAGCAGCTCCGGTCAGGTGGGCGATCAGCCCCAGCATTTT.

This chain joins TRBV5-1 and TRBJ2-1, with 7 bases that match TRBD2. The CDR3 length is 14 residues. Germline CDR1 is SGHRS and CDR2 is YFSETQ. Trimming at V came to 4 bases and at J to 10 bases, leaving 11 bases not matched to a gene. The CDR3 loop is CASSPLTSRGEQFF. CDR3 in DNA: TGCGCCAGCAGCCCGTTGACTAGCCGCGGGGAGCAGTTCTTC.

The J gene is TRBJ2-6, the V gene TRBV2; 9 bases align to TRBD1. Trimming cost V 4 bases and J 4 bases; bases outside gene matches: 17. Germline CDR1 and CDR2: SNHLY and FYNNEI. The CDR3 covers 20 residues. CDR3 amino acids: CASSARWGQGFVRGANVLTF. The CDR3 DNA reads TGTGCCAGCAGTGCTCGATGGGGACAGGGATTCGTGCGGGGGGCCAACGTCCTGACTTTC.

The rearrangement uses TRBV30 and TRBJ2-2, with a weak D call TRBD2 (5 bases). This CDR3 is 13 amino acids long. The germline gives CDR1 GTSNPN, CDR2 SVGIG (reference sequence). The germline V and J ends were trimmed by 4 bases and 2 bases, with 8 bases remaining between them. The CDR3 DNA sequence: TGTGCCTGGACCGGACTTAACACCGGGGAGCTGTTTTTT. Translated, it gives CAWTGLNTGELFF.

The chain recombines TRBV7-2 with TRBJ1-1; tentatively, D is TRBD1 (5 bases). Germline lookup yields CDR1 SGHTA and CDR2 FQGNSA. The CDR3 has 14 amino acids. V was shortened by 4 bases and J by 6 bases, with 15 bases between the two germline ends. Here the CDR3 reads CASSYGQESAEAFF. In nucleotides, the CDR3 is TGTGCCAGCAGCTATGGACAAGAGAGCGCTGAAGCTTTCTTT.

The J gene is TRBJ2-1, the V gene TRBV5-6; TRBD2 is a possible D gene (6 bases). Per the germline V gene, CDR1 is SGHDT and CDR2 is YYEEEE. CDR3 length: 15 amino acids. V was pared by 0 bases and J by 0 bases, with 7 bases between. The CDR3 DNA reads TGTGCCAGCAGCTTGGTGGGACTCTCCTACAATGAGCAGTTCTTC. This translates into CASSLVGLSYNEQFF. Filled out from reference TRBV5-6 and TRBJ2-1, the complete variable domain reads DAGVTQSPTHLIKTRGQQVTLRCSPKSGHDTVSWYQQALGQGPQFIFQYYEEEERQRGNFPDRFSGHQFPNYSSELNVNALLLGDSALYLCASSLVGLSYNEQFFGPGTRLTVL.

The chain couples TRBV5-5 to TRBJ2-7; the D gene is possibly TRBD1 (6 bases). V gave up 1 base and J gave up 7 bases, with 12 bases separating them. The CDR3 is 13 residues long. CDR1 is SGHKS and CDR2 is YYEKEE in the germline V gene (reference sequence). The CDR3 DNA sequence: TGTGCCAGCAGCTTGACAGGGTCTGAGGAGCAGTACTTC. Amino acids: CASSLTGSEEQYF.

J is TRBJ1-5 and V is TRBV5-8, with D unclear. The CDR3 covers 15 residues. Germline values: CDR1 SGHTS, CDR2 YDEGEE. V was shortened by 6 bases and J by 0 bases, with 13 bases between the two germline ends. CDR3 amino acids: CASTLREASNQPQHF. The CDR3 DNA reads TGTGCCAGCACTCTTCGCGAGGCTAGCAATCAGCCCCAGCATTTT. The entire variable domain, with the rest obtained from reference TRBV5-8 and TRBJ1-5, is as follows: EAGVTQSPTHLIKTRGQQATLRCSPISGHTSVYWYQQALGLGLQFLLWYDEGEERNRGNFPPRFSGRQFPNYSSELNVNALELEDSALYLCASTLREASNQPQHFGDGTRLSIL.

This chain connects TRBV5-4 to TRBJ2-2; tentative D call: TRBD1 (5 bases). The CDR3 is 15 amino acids. V lost 4 bases and J 4 bases, leaving 14 bases between the germline ends. In germline, CDR1 is SGHNT, CDR2 YYREEE (reference sequence). Written as DNA, the CDR3 is TGTGCCAGCAGCGGCGCTCAGGGCGTCACCGGGGAGCTGTTTTTT. Its protein product is CASSGAQGVTGELFF.

The chain uses TRBV3-1 (or the pseudogene TRBV3-2) and TRBJ1-1; a weak D match, TRBD1 (5 bases). The CDR3 sequence is 14 residues long. Trimming pared 2 bases from V and 5 bases from J, leaving 12 bases between. Germline V gene lookup returns CDR1 LGHDT and CDR2 YNNKEL (reference sequence). For the CDR3, the DNA is TGTGCCAGCAGCCAATCGGATCGACAGACTGAAGCTTTCTTT. It yields the protein CASSQSDRQTEAFF.

This sequence joins TRBV29-1 and TRBJ2-7; D unresolved. Trimming shortened V by 0 bases and J by 7 bases, and 16 bases separated the two germline ends. The CDR3 is 14 amino acids. Per the germline V gene, CDR1 is SQVTM and CDR2 is ANQGSEA. The CDR3 here is CSVEDSWPKLEQYF. DNA for the CDR3: TGCAGCGTTGAAGATAGCTGGCCGAAACTGGAGCAGTACTTC.

The chain joins TRBV15 to TRBJ2-2, with TRBD2 identical over 8 bases. The CDR3 is 14 residues long. V gave up 3 bases and J gave up 6 bases; unmatched junction bases: 3. CDR1 is LNHNV and CDR2 is YYDKDF in the germline V gene (reference sequence). CDR3 in amino acids: CATSSKREPGELFF. For the CDR3, the DNA is TGTGCCACCAGCAGCAAGCGGGAGCCCGGGGAGCTGTTTTTT.

This clone has only one observation. CDR3 sequence reads: CASSPVGGVNEQFF. The CDR3 bases are TGTGCCAGTAGTCCAGTTGGAGGGGTCAATGAGCAGTTCTTC. The chain links TRBV19 to TRBJ2-1, with a weak D call TRBD2 (6 bases). The CDR3 loop spans 14 amino acids. Deletions cut 5 bases from V and 6 bases from J, with 14 bases between. Per the germline V gene, CDR1 is LNHDA and CDR2 is SQIVND (reference sequence).

The V gene is TRBV5-1, the J gene TRBJ2-1; 11 nucleotides line up with TRBD2. J gave up 6 bases and V 1 base, and 6 bases lay outside the gene matches. Looked up from germline, CDR1 is SGHRS and CDR2 is YFSETQ. The length of the CDR3 is 16 residues. This chain's CDR3 is CASSLTTSGAVNEQFF. CDR3 nucleotide sequence: TGCGCCAGCAGCTTGACGACTAGCGGGGCGGTCAATGAGCAGTTCTTC.

In its sample, this clone was seen a few times. The rearrangement joins TRBV28 to TRBJ2-5; D may be TRBD1 (6 bases). CDR1 MDHEN and CDR2 SYDVKM come from the germline V gene. V lost 0 bases and J 2 bases, leaving 13 bases between the germline ends. The CDR3 has 16 residues. DNA for the CDR3: TGTGCCAGCAGTTTATGGACCAACAGGGAACAAGAGACCCAGTACTTC. This sequence encodes CASSLWTNREQETQYF.